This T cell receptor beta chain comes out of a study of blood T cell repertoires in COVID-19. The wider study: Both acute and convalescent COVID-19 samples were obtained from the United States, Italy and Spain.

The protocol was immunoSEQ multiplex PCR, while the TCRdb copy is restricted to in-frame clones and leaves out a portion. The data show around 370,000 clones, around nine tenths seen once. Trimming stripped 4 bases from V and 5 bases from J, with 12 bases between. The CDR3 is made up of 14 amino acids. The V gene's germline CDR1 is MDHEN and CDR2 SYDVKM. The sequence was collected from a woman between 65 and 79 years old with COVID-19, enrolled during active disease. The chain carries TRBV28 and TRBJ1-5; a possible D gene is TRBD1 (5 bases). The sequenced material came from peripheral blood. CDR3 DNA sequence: TGTGCCAGCAGTTCCCGACAGCCCGATCAGCCCCAGCATTTT. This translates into CASSSRQPDQPQHF.